This T cell receptor beta chain derives from a study of breast tumors, draining lymph nodes, adjacent tissues. Trimming cost V 6 bases and J 9 bases, with 6 bases left between them. This CDR3 is 11 amino acids long. CDR1 and CDR2 (germline): MDHEN, SYDVKM. TCRdb ran MiXCR on the multiplex PCR reads and lists one entry per CDR3 protein. This table holds around 150,000 distinct CDR3 sequences, around a third found once. This clonotype has ten or more counts. What it recognizes is unknown. Axillary draining lymph nodes of breast cancer patients supplied the node samples. Findings and limits, study-wide: Data only fit, rather than demonstrated, lymph node origin of most tumor T cells. Tumors had less TCR diversity than lymph nodes, more than nontumor tissue.

The sequencing sample was made of axillary lymph node tissue. The TCR was taken from a female donor with breast cancer. Some clones in this sample may be carry-over from other donors' samples. V is TRBV28 and J is TRBJ1-6, with D perhaps TRBD1 (6 bases). The CDR3 coding sequence is TGTGCCAGCAGCAGGGGTTCACCCCTCCACTTT. Protein product: CASSRGSPLHF.